The next 21 T cell receptor beta chains were all read from a single sample in a study of blood T cells in healthy people across ages. A second PCR, run for roughly 7 to 12 cycles, used a sample-barcoded 5' primer plus a J-beta primer mix. TCRdb reanalysed the 5' RACE reads using MiXCR and keeps one entry per CDR3 protein. The data contain about a million distinct CDR3 sequences, around 46% of them seen just once; the ten biggest clones take up roughly 13%. Sequenced material: blood. The origin of the receptors is a man aged 25 to 40 in good health.

The chain recombines TRBV27 with TRBJ1-6; no firm D call. Germline V gives CDR1 MNHEY, CDR2 SMNVEV (reference sequence). V was pared by 8 bases and J by 1 base, with 18 bases between. The CDR3 covers 17 residues. The CDR3: CASRRREGLSYNSPLHF. CDR3 nucleotide sequence: TGTGCCAGCCGCCGGAGAGAGGGTTTGTCCTATAATTCACCCCTCCACTTT.

V and J are TRBV12-3 or TRBV12-4 and TRBJ1-2, with a weak D call TRBD1 (5 bases). CDR3 length equals 14 residues. V was trimmed by 5 bases and J by 3 bases, leaving 13 bases between them. The CDR3 region is CASSVGGDYYGYTF. In DNA form, the CDR3 reads TGTGCCAGCAGTGTCGGAGGGGATTACTATGGCTACACCTTC.

This clonotype was recorded a few times. The chain combines TRBV12-3 or TRBV12-4 with TRBJ2-1; TRBD2 agrees at 8 bases. The CDR3 loop spans 15 amino acids. The V segment lost 2 bases and the J segment 5 bases; nucleotides outside the gene matches: 5. The CDR3 sequence is CASSLYGGGDNEQFF. The CDR3 coding sequence is TGTGCCAGCAGTTTATACGGGGGGGGAGACAATGAGCAGTTCTTC.

The V and J genes are TRBV7-2 and TRBJ1-1; D might be TRBD1 (6 bases). Trimming left V 1 base short and J 8 bases short, with 14 bases between. From germline, CDR1 is SGHTA and CDR2 FQGNSA. The CDR3 is 14 residues long. CDR3 DNA sequence: TGTGCCAGCAGCTTAGGGGGCACAGGGTGGGAAGCTTTCTTT. Amino acid sequence: CASSLGGTGWEAFF.

The rearrangement links TRBV11-3 to TRBJ2-3, with 7 bases that match TRBD1. The CDR3 consists of 15 residues. Trimming removed 8 bases from V and 1 base from J; junction bases left unmatched: 9. The germline CDR1 and CDR2 sequences are SGHNT and YENEEA. CDR3 in DNA: TGTGCCAGCGCAAGACAGGGCGTCGGCACAGATACGCAGTATTTT. Amino acids: CASARQGVGTDTQYF.

The CDR3 coding sequence is TGCAGCGTGCTGGGACTAGCGGGGGTAATAGAGACCCAGTACTTC. Translation gives CSVLGLAGVIETQYF. The V gene is TRBV29-1, the J gene TRBJ2-5; TRBD2 aligns across 14 bases. The trim removed 6 bases at V and 4 bases at J, leaving 7 bases unmatched. The CDR3 is 15 amino acids. The germline V gene encodes CDR1 SQVTM and CDR2 ANQGSEA.

The chain recombines TRBV20-1 with TRBJ1-2, with 7 bases fitting TRBD1. Germline CDR1 DFQATT, CDR2 SNEGSKA (reference sequence). The length of the CDR3 is 12 residues. With 6 bases clipped from V and 4 bases from J, the junction kept 5 bases outside the gene matches. The DNA of the CDR3 is TGCAGTGCGCCGACAGGGATCTATGGCTACACCTTC. Its translation: CSAPTGIYGYTF.

There are a few counts of this clonotype. The chain links TRBV10-3 to TRBJ2-5; no firm D call. The CDR3 is made up of 12 amino acids. Germline-derived CDR1 and CDR2 are ENHRY and SYGVKD. The V gene lost 2 bases and the J gene lost 4 bases, with 5 bases spanning the gap. CDR3 in DNA: TGTGCCATCAGTGAGGCACGAGAGACCCAGTACTTC. As protein: CAISEARETQYF.

The chain employs TRBV7-8 and TRBJ1-4; D unclear. CDR3 length: 16 residues. V lost 2 bases and J 6 bases, leaving 16 bases between the germline ends. Germline-derived CDR1 and CDR2 are SGHVS and FQNEAQ. The CDR3 region is CASSLIGRLSDEKLFF. In DNA form, the CDR3 reads TGTGCCAGCAGCTTAATCGGTAGACTGTCGGATGAAAAACTGTTTTTT.

This clonotype was found a few times. The rearrangement joins TRBV4-3 to TRBJ2-7; the D gene is possibly TRBD2 (7 bases). This CDR3 has 13 amino acids. The V end was cut by 0 bases, the J end by 10 bases, with 13 bases between. CDR1 LGHNA and CDR2 YSLEER come from the germline V gene. CDR3 protein: CASSQDLWGGQYF. As DNA, the CDR3 is TGCGCCAGCAGCCAAGATCTTTGGGGGGGCCAGTACTTC.

The chain is built from TRBV10-3 and TRBJ2-5; 11 bases line up with TRBD2. The CDR3 has 16 residues. Germline assignment: CDR1 ENHRY and CDR2 SYGVKD. Germline trimming cut 6 bases from V and 3 bases from J; bases unmatched to any gene: 9. CDR3 coding DNA: TGTGCCATCAGCGCCCAACTAGCGGGGGTAAAAGAGACCCAGTACTTC. Its translation: CAISAQLAGVKETQYF.

This clonotype was seen more than once but under ten times. Written as DNA, the CDR3 is TGCAGCGTTGGACAGGGGGCGTATGAGCAGTTCTTC. It yields the protein CSVGQGAYEQFF. This rearrangement joins TRBV29-1 to TRBJ2-1, with 10 bases lining up with TRBD1. Per the germline V gene, CDR1 is SQVTM and CDR2 is ANQGSEA. Germline trimming cut 4 bases from V and 8 bases from J; bases unmatched to any gene: 2. The CDR3 contains 12 residues.

The gene calls are TRBV6-1 and TRBJ2-1, with 9 bases fitting TRBD1. The CDR3 runs to 13 residues. Germline assignment: CDR1 MNHNS and CDR2 SASEGT. V shed 6 bases, J shed 7 bases, and the junction held 4 bases outside the gene matches. The CDR3 sequence: CASRWDRENEQFF. The CDR3, as DNA: TGTGCCAGCAGATGGGACAGGGAAAATGAGCAGTTCTTC.

The chain has TRBV6-2 or TRBV6-3 and TRBJ2-7; D might be TRBD2 (5 bases). Trimming pared 2 bases from V and 2 bases from J, leaving 10 bases between. This CDR3 is 14 amino acids long. CDR1 is MNHEY and CDR2 is SVGEGT in the germline V gene. CDR3 in amino acids: CASSYTGITYEQYF. The CDR3 bases are TGTGCCAGCAGTTACACCGGGATAACCTACGAGCAGTACTTC.

This clonotype was recorded a few times. This chain links TRBV7-2 with TRBJ2-7; D remains unclear. The length of the CDR3 is 13 residues. V gave up 1 base and J gave up 3 bases, with 7 bases separating them. Germline values: CDR1 SGHTA, CDR2 FQGNSA. The CDR3 nucleotides are TGTGCCAGCAGCTTAGAGGCGCGCTACGAGCAGTACTTC. It yields the protein CASSLEARYEQYF.

The rearrangement links TRBV21-1 to TRBJ2-3. TRBV21-1 is reported as a pseudogene. CDR3 length equals 11 residues. The CDR3 DNA is TGTGCCAGCAGCAATAGGAATACGCAGTATTTT. As protein: CASSNRNTQYF.

This clonotype was counted many times. This rearrangement joins TRBV4-1 to TRBJ1-4; D gene uncertain. V was trimmed by 0 bases and J by 8 bases, leaving 13 bases between them. The CDR3 length is 15 residues. CDR1 and CDR2 from the germline V gene are MGHRA and YSYEKL. The CDR3 DNA sequence: TGCGCCAGCAGCCAAGATCTGGGGTGGAAGGAAAAACTGTTTTTT. It encodes CASSQDLGWKEKLFF.

This chain connects TRBV29-1 to TRBJ2-2; D possibly corresponds to TRBD1 (5 bases). V was shortened by 5 bases and J by 5 bases, with 18 bases between the two germline ends. Per the germline V gene, CDR1 is SQVTM and CDR2 is ANQGSEA. CDR3 length: 15 amino acids. The CDR3 spells CSVSQTALGTGELFF. Written as DNA, the CDR3 is TGCAGCGTTTCTCAGACAGCCCTTGGGACCGGGGAGCTGTTTTTT.

This clonotype was found a few times. The chain recombines TRBV5-5 with TRBJ2-2, with a tentative D call TRBD1 (5 bases). Germline loops: CDR1 SGHKS, CDR2 YYEKEE (reference sequence). Trimming stripped 3 bases from V and 0 bases from J, with 12 bases between. The CDR3 covers 16 residues. CDR3 region: CASSYDRQTNTGELFF. CDR3 sequence (DNA): TGTGCCAGCAGCTATGACAGACAGACGAACACCGGGGAGCTGTTTTTT. The full variable domain, in which reference TRBV5-5 and TRBJ2-2 provide the parts outside the CDR3, is DAGVTQSPTHLIKTRGQQVTLRCSPISGHKSVSWYQQVLGQGPQFIFQYYEKEERGRGNFPDRFSARQFPNYSSELNVNALLLGDSALYLCASSYDRQTNTGELFFGEGSRLTVL.

DNA for the CDR3: TGTGCCAGCAGTGAATTTTCGGGAGGCGTTTCTCCGAGGGCTGAGCAGTTCTTC. It yields the protein CASSEFSGGVSPRAEQFF. J is TRBJ2-1 and V is TRBV25-1, with 7 positions matching TRBD2. The germline CDR1 and CDR2 sequences are MGHDK and SYGVNS. The CDR3 extends over 18 amino acids. Trimming took 1 base from V and 9 from J; bases not matched to a gene: 18. The full variable domain, with the rest looked up from reference TRBV25-1 and TRBJ2-1, is EADIYQTPRYLVIGTGKKITLECSQTMGHDKMYWYQQDPGMELHLIHYSYGVNSTEKGDLSSESTVSRIRTEHFPLTLESARPSHTSQYLCASSEFSGGVSPRAEQFFGPGTRLTVL.

This clonotype occurred a few times. The chain employs TRBV4-1 and TRBJ2-3, with TRBD2 identical over 11 bases. The CDR3 runs 16 residues. V dropped 4 bases and J dropped 1; count of bases not matched to a gene: 4. The germline gives CDR1 MGHRA, CDR2 YSYEKL. The DNA for the CDR3 is TGCGCCAGCAGCCTACTGACTAGCGGGGGCACAGATACGCAGTATTTT. Residues: CASSLLTSGGTDTQYF.